These T cell receptor beta chains were read from a single sample in a study of blood T cell repertoires in COVID-19. Repertoires were generated with immunoSEQ multiplex PCR, while TCRdb's copy carries only in-frame clones and drops some. The sample consists of a few hundred thousand clones, about 90% of them appearing once. Sequencing input: PBMCs or T cells enriched from blood (not recorded which). The receptors derive from a woman aged 25-40 years who had recovered from COVID-19. CDR3s include the opening cysteine and the closing phenylalanine or tryptophan. Fields, in order: J gene, D gene, V gene, CDR3 length, clone size, CDR3 protein, CDR3 DNA. D genes are given only for firm matches. Clone sizes are given selectively: once, few, many, or a class where the clone is expanded.

>TRBJ1-2|-|TRBV4-3|16|-
CASSQDSRRRDYGYTF
TGCGCCAGCAGCCAAGATTCACGGAGGAGGGACTATGGCTACACCTTC
>TRBJ2-7|TRBD2|TRBV4-2|16|-
CASSPLTGLASGEQYF
TGTGCCAGCAGCCCACTAACGGGACTAGCATCGGGGGAGCAGTACTTC
>TRBJ2-3|TRBD1|TRBV5-1|16|once
CASSPGDRVRTDTQYF
TGCGCCAGCAGCCCAGGGGACAGGGTACGCACAGATACGCAGTATTTT
>TRBJ1-2|-|TRBV7-2|14|-
CASSADPRSYGYTF
TGTGCCAGCAGCGCCGACCCGAGGAGCTATGGCTACACCTTC
>TRBJ1-5|-|TRBV7-3|12|-
CAAIRVDQPQHF
TGTGCCGCAATCAGGGTAGATCAGCCCCAGCATTTT
>TRBJ1-5|TRBD1|TRBV7-9|17|-
CASSLSGAGQGGQPQHF
TGTGCCAGCAGCCTTAGTGGGGCCGGACAGGGCGGCCAGCCCCAGCATTTT
>TRBJ1-3|TRBD1|TRBV6-5|15|-
CASSYSGTGGNTIYF
TGTGCCAGCAGTTACTCTGGGACAGGAGGAAACACCATATATTTT
>TRBJ1-1|-|TRBV2|14|-
CASSDTAMNTEAFF
TGTGCCAGCAGTGACACAGCTATGAACACTGAAGCTTTCTTT
>TRBJ2-3|-|TRBV10-3|13|-
CAIAGVGTDTQYF
TGTGCCATCGCAGGGGTGGGCACAGATACGCAGTATTTT
>TRBJ2-2|TRBD1|TRBV27|17|-
CASSPTTGAANTGELFF
TGTGCCAGCAGTCCGACGACAGGGGCTGCGAACACCGGGGAGCTGTTTTTT
>TRBJ1-6|TRBD1|TRBV2|14|-
CASRDRGPRSPLHF
TGTGCCAGCAGGGACAGGGGGCCGAGATCACCCCTCCACTTT
>TRBJ1-5|TRBD1|TRBV4-3|15|-
CASSQGTGNNQPQHF
TGCGCCAGCAGCCAAGGGACAGGTAACAATCAGCCCCAGCATTTT
>TRBJ1-1|-|TRBV2|14|-
CASSEASQVLEAFF
TGTGCCAGCAGTGAAGCCTCACAGGTGCTTGAAGCTTTCTTT
>TRBJ1-2|TRBD1|TRBV5-5|15|once
CASSVTGTGNYGYTF
TGTGCCAGCAGCGTTACCGGGACAGGTAACTATGGCTACACCTTC
>TRBJ1-6|TRBD1|TRBV3-1/TRBV3-2|14|-
CASSARDRPSPLHF
TGTGCCAGCAGCGCCCGGGACAGGCCTTCACCCCTCCACTTT
>TRBJ2-7|-|TRBV6-2/TRBV6-3|11|-
CASSYSGEQYF
TGTGCCAGCAGTTACAGCGGAGAGCAGTACTTC
>TRBJ1-1|-|TRBV18|15|-
CASSPKGHQNTEAFF
TGTGCCAGCTCACCGAAGGGACACCAGAACACTGAAGCTTTCTTT
>TRBJ1-1|-|TRBV5-1|14|-
CASSQTGMNTEAFF
TGCGCCAGCAGCCAGACAGGTATGAACACTGAAGCTTTCTTT
>TRBJ1-1|-|TRBV7-9|13|-
CASSLSSRTEAFF
TGTGCCAGCAGCTTGTCGTCGCGGACTGAAGCTTTCTTT
>TRBJ1-2|TRBD1|TRBV5-1|13|few
CASSIGTAYGYTF
TGCGCCAGCAGCATAGGGACAGCCTATGGCTACACCTTC
>TRBJ2-2|TRBD1|TRBV11-2|17|-
CASSSRGLGINTGELFF
TGTGCCAGCAGCTCCAGGGGGTTAGGGATTAACACCGGGGAGCTGTTTTTT
>TRBJ2-7|-|TRBV30|13|-
CAWSLEGAYEQYF
TGTGCCTGGAGTTTAGAGGGGGCCTACGAGCAGTACTTC
>TRBJ1-2|TRBD1|TRBV2|14|-
CATSRDSAGYGYTF
TGTGCCACGAGCAGGGACAGCGCCGGCTATGGCTACACCTTC
>TRBJ2-3|TRBD1|TRBV7-3|17|few
CASSLGTERARTDTQYF
TGTGCCAGCAGCTTAGGGACAGAACGAGCCCGCACAGATACGCAGTATTTT
>TRBJ1-5|TRBD1|TRBV9|16|-
CASSVGPGGTSQPQHF
TGTGCCAGCAGCGTAGGCCCAGGGGGTACCAGTCAGCCCCAGCATTTT
>TRBJ1-2|TRBD1|TRBV27|15|-
CASSLTGRANYGYTF
TGTGCCAGCAGTCTGACAGGGAGAGCTAACTATGGCTACACCTTC
>TRBJ1-6|-|TRBV6-5|15|-
CASSYLAQGDSPLHF
TGTGCCAGCAGTTACCTTGCGCAGGGCGATTCACCCCTCCACTTT
>TRBJ1-2|TRBD1|TRBV2|16|-
CASSRRGAGGSYGYTF
TGTGCCAGCAGTCGACGGGGGGCAGGGGGCAGCTATGGCTACACCTTC
>TRBJ1-1|-|TRBV3-1/TRBV3-2|14|-
CASSHSGTNTEAFF
TGTGCCAGCAGCCACTCCGGGACTAACACTGAAGCTTTCTTT
>TRBJ1-2|-|TRBV19|18|-
CASNPPNKWGVFSYGYTF
TGTGCCAGTAACCCGCCGAACAAGTGGGGGGTTTTTAGCTATGGCTACACCTTC
>TRBJ2-1|TRBD2|TRBV2|15|-
CASTRLAGGLGEQFF
TGTGCCAGCACCAGACTAGCGGGGGGGCTCGGTGAGCAGTTCTTC
>TRBJ2-7|TRBD1|TRBV19|15|-
CASSKGQGVSQEQYF
TGTGCCAGTAGCAAGGGACAGGGGGTTAGTCAAGAGCAGTACTTC
>TRBJ1-5|-|TRBV2|15|-
CASSEGQAANQPQHF
TGTGCCAGCAGTGAGGGGCAGGCGGCGAATCAGCCCCAGCATTTT
>TRBJ1-2|TRBD1|TRBV6-1|14|-
CASSEDRGNYGYTF
TGTGCCAGCAGTGAGGACAGGGGTAACTATGGCTACACCTTC